The 6 T cell receptor beta chains below all came from one sample that was sequenced in a study of cytomegalovirus exposure and HLA in healthy donors. PCR amplification relied on 60 Vbeta primers (plus 13 Jbeta primers). Sequencing used immunoSEQ multiplex PCR; TCRdb keeps in-frame clones, though not all of them. The data show around 78,000 clones, 55% to 75% seen once. Sequencing was done on a sample of PBMCs. The receptors derive from a man aged 30-40 years in good health and CMV-seropositive.

The genes are TRBV6-6 and TRBJ2-7, with D unresolved. Germline CDR1 MNHNY, CDR2 SVGAGI (reference sequence). Between the trimmed V and J ends, which lost 2 bases and 4 bases, there was a span of 9 bases. There are 13 residues in the CDR3. CDR3 sequence reads: CASSYPPRYEQYF. The CDR3 DNA sequence: TGTGCCAGCAGTTACCCCCCCCGGTACGAGCAGTACTTC.

V gene TRBV25-1 combines with J gene TRBJ2-3; D remains unclear. The CDR3 consists of 12 residues. With 4 bases removed from V and 2 bases from J, the gap between germline ends came to 4 bases. Germline V lookup: CDR1 MGHDK, CDR2 SYGVNS. The CDR3 loop is CASSALTDTQYF. CDR3 nucleotide sequence: TGTGCCAGCAGTGCCCTCACAGATACGCAGTATTTT.

The chain has TRBV2 and TRBJ1-1; TRBD1 matches at 7 bases. The CDR3 consists of 14 residues. The V and J ends lost 6 bases and 4 bases, in that order; junction bases with no gene match: 8. Germline loops: CDR1 SNHLY, CDR2 FYNNEI. The CDR3 DNA sequence: TGTGCCAGCAGGATACAGGGGTCGGTCACTGAAGCTTTCTTT. Translated, it gives CASRIQGSVTEAFF.

The CDR3 spells CASSSTTGGGYEQYF. The CDR3 DNA reads TGTGCCAGCAGCTCAACGACAGGGGGCGGTTACGAGCAGTACTTC. The gene calls are TRBV5-6 and TRBJ2-7, with 10 bases lining up with TRBD1. CDR3 length: 15 amino acids. The germline CDR1 and CDR2 sequences are SGHDT and YYEEEE. V shed 3 bases and J 4 bases; nucleotides not matched to a gene: 7.

This clone was picked up a small number of times. This sequence joins TRBV29-1 and TRBJ2-5, with 7 bases lining up with TRBD2. The trim removed 3 bases at V and 5 bases at J, leaving 6 bases unmatched. This CDR3 spans 13 amino acids. Germline V gene sequence: CDR1 SQVTM, CDR2 ANQGSEA. DNA for the CDR3: TGCAGCGTTGAGAGAGGGCGGGGGGAGACCCAGTACTTC. It specifies CSVERGRGETQYF.

The rearrangement links TRBV5-1 to TRBJ2-1; the D gene is possibly TRBD2 (6 bases). The CDR3 covers 14 residues. The germline V gene encodes CDR1 SGHRS and CDR2 YFSETQ. V dropped 4 bases and J dropped 8 bases, with 16 bases sitting between them. CDR3 residues: CASSLRQSGDEQFF. CDR3 coding DNA: TGCGCCAGCAGCCTAAGACAGTCGGGGGATGAGCAGTTCTTC.